The T cell receptor (beta chain) under discussion was sequenced for a study of CD8+ T cells in alopecia areata. Overall study: Tofacitinib administration to treated patients was oral, at 5 to 10 mg twice daily.

Study-wide results and caveats: Higher clonality than in normal scalp was seen in lesional scalp, especially alopecia totalis/universalis.

PBMCs yielded sorted CD4+ and CD8+ T cells. Sequencing relied on a cDNA template that was reverse transcribed from extracted RNA. TCRdb's table, derived via immunoSEQ multiplex PCR, lists solely in-frame clones and lacks some. Of 130,000 to 150,000 clones listed, 51% are singletons. Details on this clone: Its cognate antigen is unknown.

The V gene's germline CDR1 is GTSNPN and CDR2 SVGIG (reference sequence). CDR3 length: 15 amino acids. V lost 4 bases and J 1 base, leaving 14 bases between the germline ends. The chain recombines TRBV30 with TRBJ1-5; D is perhaps TRBD1 (6 bases). Sequences were derived from CD4+ T cells sorted from blood, sampled at week 0. This TCR was recovered from a human donor with alopecia areata. The CDR3 DNA follows: TGTGCCTGGACCCCGGGGGGGGCGAGCAATCAGCCCCAGCATTTT. It encodes CAWTPGGASNQPQHF.